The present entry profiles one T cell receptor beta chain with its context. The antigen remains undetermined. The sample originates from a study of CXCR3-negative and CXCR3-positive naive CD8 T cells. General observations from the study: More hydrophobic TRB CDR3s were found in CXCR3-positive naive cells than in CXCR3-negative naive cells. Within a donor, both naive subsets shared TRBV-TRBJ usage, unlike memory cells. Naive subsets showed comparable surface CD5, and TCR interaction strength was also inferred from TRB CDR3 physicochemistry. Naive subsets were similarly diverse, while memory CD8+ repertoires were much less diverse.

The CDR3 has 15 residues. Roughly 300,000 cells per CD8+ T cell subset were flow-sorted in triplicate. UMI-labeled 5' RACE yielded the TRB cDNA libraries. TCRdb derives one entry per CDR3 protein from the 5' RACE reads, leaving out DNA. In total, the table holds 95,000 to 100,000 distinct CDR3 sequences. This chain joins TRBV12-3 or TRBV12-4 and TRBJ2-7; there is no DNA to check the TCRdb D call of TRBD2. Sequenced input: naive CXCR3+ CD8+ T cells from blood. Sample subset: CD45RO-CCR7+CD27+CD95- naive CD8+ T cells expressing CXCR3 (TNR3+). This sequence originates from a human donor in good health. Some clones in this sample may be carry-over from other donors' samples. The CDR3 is CASSPTSQPSYEQYF.